Each of the 24 T cell receptor beta chains below was sequenced from the same sample in a study of blood T cell repertoires in COVID-19. Sequencing was performed with immunoSEQ multiplex PCR; in TCRdb, only in-frame clones are kept and a portion is missing. This table has approximately 190,000 clones, under 85% appearing once. The sequenced sample consisted of peripheral blood. These receptors all stem from a man aged 55 to 69 with active or convalescent COVID-19.

The chain is built from TRBV2 and TRBJ1-5, with TRBD1 identical over 8 bases. Germline-derived CDR1 and CDR2 are SNHLY and FYNNEI. CDR3 length: 15 residues. V lost 6 bases and J lost 6; bases outside the gene matches: 10. The CDR3 DNA reads as TGTGCCAGCAGGGACGACAGGGGAGGGAGTCAGCCCCAGCATTTT. It codes for CASRDDRGGSQPQHF.

This chain links TRBV15 with TRBJ2-6, with 8 bases aligning to TRBD1. The CDR3 spans 19 residues. V gave up 4 bases and J gave up 0 bases; unmatched junction bases: 11. CDR1 and CDR2 from the germline V gene are LNHNV and YYDKDF (reference sequence). CDR3: CATSITGTGDFSGANVLTF. CDR3 DNA sequence: TGTGCCACCAGCATTACCGGGACAGGTGATTTCTCTGGGGCCAACGTCCTGACTTTC.

This clone was counted a single time. The genes are TRBV2 and TRBJ2-3, with D maybe TRBD2 (5 bases). CDR1 SNHLY and CDR2 FYNNEI come from the germline V gene. The CDR3 runs to 13 residues. Trimming took 1 base from V and 8 from J, leaving 10 bases between them. DNA for the CDR3: TGTGCCAGCAGTGAAGACGTCGAGGGTACGCAGTATTTT. Its translation is CASSEDVEGTQYF.

The rearrangement joins TRBV28 to TRBJ1-2, with 7 bases that match TRBD1. The CDR3 is 15 residues long. Germline loops: CDR1 MDHEN, CDR2 SYDVKM. Trimming took 5 bases from V and 4 from J; bases not matched to a gene: 10. DNA for the CDR3: TGTGCCAGCAGTCTCACTTCGACAGGGAGCTATGGCTACACCTTC. It specifies CASSLTSTGSYGYTF.

The chain recombines TRBV19 with TRBJ2-1; 8 bases align to TRBD1. Per germline, CDR1 LNHDA and CDR2 SQIVND (reference sequence). The length of the CDR3 is 18 residues. V shed 5 bases and J 0 bases; nucleotides not matched to a gene: 12. CDR3 in amino acids: CASSAPGQVFSSYNEQFF. The CDR3 bases are TGTGCCAGTAGTGCCCCGGGACAGGTTTTTAGCTCCTACAATGAGCAGTTCTTC.

The chain employs TRBV27 and TRBJ2-1; TRBD2 aligns across 8 bases. CDR1 and CDR2 (germline): MNHEY, SMNVEV (reference sequence). There are 17 residues in the CDR3. Germline trimming cut 2 bases from V and 1 base from J; bases unmatched to any gene: 7. The CDR3 DNA is TGTGCCAGCAGTTTAAAGGGAGTAGCGGGATCCTACAATGAGCAGTTCTTC. Its translation is CASSLKGVAGSYNEQFF.

This clone was counted ten times or more. The chain uses TRBV5-1 and TRBJ2-2, with 8 positions matching TRBD2. Germline V gene lookup returns CDR1 SGHRS and CDR2 YFSETQ. The CDR3 has 17 residues. V was pared by 0 bases and J by 0 bases, with 4 bases of the junction left unmatched. CDR3 DNA sequence: TGCGCCAGCAGCTTGGGACTAGCGCCAGCGAACACCGGGGAGCTGTTTTTT. It codes for CASSLGLAPANTGELFF.

The chain has TRBV19 and TRBJ1-1, with no clear D. The germline V gene encodes CDR1 LNHDA and CDR2 SQIVND (reference sequence). CDR3 length: 14 residues. V lost 5 bases and J 4 bases, leaving 14 bases between the germline ends. CDR3 in amino acids: CASSPRVRGTEAFF. The CDR3 DNA reads TGTGCCAGTAGTCCAAGGGTCCGGGGCACTGAAGCTTTCTTT.

This clone was seen more than once but under ten times. The rearrangement links TRBV5-1 to TRBJ2-7; possibly TRBD2 for D (5 bases). Germline assignment: CDR1 SGHRS and CDR2 YFSETQ. There are 15 residues in the CDR3. V was clipped by 1 base and J by 2 bases, with 13 bases between them. The CDR3 bases are TGCGCCAGCAGCTTGTCTCACGCGGGTCCCTACGAGCAGTACTTC. It encodes CASSLSHAGPYEQYF. Filled out from reference TRBV5-1 and TRBJ2-7, the complete variable domain reads KAGVTQTPRYLIKTRGQQVTLSCSPISGHRSVSWYQQTPGQGLQFLFEYFSETQRNKGNFPGRFSGRQFSNSRSEMNVSTLELGDSALYLCASSLSHAGPYEQYFGPGTRLTVT.

This chain links TRBV7-3 with TRBJ2-1, with D possibly being TRBD1 (5 bases). Germline loops: CDR1 SGHTA, CDR2 FQGTGA. The CDR3 loop spans 15 amino acids. Trimming took 4 bases from V and 2 from J, leaving 12 bases between them. DNA for the CDR3: TGTGCCAGCAGCTCCAGGGTCGTGACCTACAATGAGCAGTTCTTC. This sequence encodes CASSSRVVTYNEQFF.

The chain recombines TRBV4-2 with TRBJ2-7, with 7 positions matching TRBD2. Germline V gene lookup returns CDR1 LGHNA and CDR2 YNFKEQ. The CDR3 contains 13 residues. J was trimmed by 3 bases and V by 2 bases; bases with no gene match: 1. The CDR3 loop reads CASSQSGNYEQYF. DNA for the CDR3: TGTGCCAGCAGCCAAAGCGGGAACTACGAGCAGTACTTC.

The J gene is TRBJ2-2, the V gene TRBV7-8; no clear D. Germline CDR1 is SGHVS and CDR2 is FQNEAQ. Trimming stripped 1 base from V and 0 bases from J, with 9 bases between. The CDR3 is 16 residues long. The CDR3 DNA reads TGTGCCAGCAGCTTAGATACCTACGCGAACACCGGGGAGCTGTTTTTT. This gives the protein CASSLDTYANTGELFF.

The V and J genes are TRBV7-9 and TRBJ2-4; 9 nucleotides align to TRBD1. Germline V gene data show CDR1 as SEHNR and CDR2 as FQNEAQ (reference sequence). Unmatched junction bases numbered 11, after V lost 1 base and J lost 1 base. The CDR3 loop spans 19 amino acids. For the CDR3, the DNA is TGTGCCAGCAGCTTAGAAGCCGGGACAGGGTTTTACGCCAAAAACATTCAGTACTTC. Translating gives CASSLEAGTGFYAKNIQYF.

This clone was counted only a few times. The chain carries TRBV2 and TRBJ2-7, with TRBD1 identical over 8 bases. CDR3 size: 13 residues. Germline values: CDR1 SNHLY, CDR2 FYNNEI. J was trimmed by 7 bases and V by 1 base; bases with no gene match: 3. In nucleotides, the CDR3 is TGTGCCAGCAGTGAAGTTACAGGGGGGGAGCAGTACTTC. Translating it yields CASSEVTGGEQYF.

The chain has TRBV7-2 and TRBJ1-1; 12 positions agree with TRBD1. Germline-derived CDR1 and CDR2 are SGHTA and FQGNSA. This CDR3 is 16 amino acids long. The V gene end was trimmed by 8 bases and the J gene end by 3 bases; junction bases not matched to a gene: 10. The CDR3 sequence is CASRPGTGGADTEAFF. DNA for the CDR3: TGTGCCAGCCGTCCCGGGACAGGGGGCGCGGACACTGAAGCTTTCTTT.

The V gene is TRBV19, the J gene TRBJ1-6; the D gene is possibly TRBD1 (5 bases). The CDR3 covers 16 residues. Germline CDR1 LNHDA, CDR2 SQIVND (reference sequence). The ends were cut back, 5 bases at V and 0 bases at J, with 11 bases in the middle. The CDR3 nucleotides read TGTGCCAGTAGTCCCCGGGGGGACTCCTATAATTCACCCCTCCACTTT. This gives the protein CASSPRGDSYNSPLHF.

The sample holds a few counts of this clone. The chain couples TRBV19 to TRBJ2-7; TRBD2 might be the D (6 bases). This CDR3 is built from 13 residues. Per the germline V gene, CDR1 is LNHDA and CDR2 is SQIVND (reference sequence). V lost 3 bases and J 4 bases, leaving 10 bases between the germline ends. CDR3 amino acids: CASSIAGPYEQYF. The CDR3, as DNA: TGTGCCAGTAGTATTGCGGGACCGTACGAGCAGTACTTC.

V usage is TRBV19 and J usage is TRBJ2-5; D may be TRBD1 (6 bases). Germline V gives CDR1 LNHDA, CDR2 SQIVND (reference sequence). Trimming removed 6 bases at V and 9 bases at J, with 20 bases between. The CDR3 extends over 14 amino acids. CDR3 residues: CASRDIRAAGAQYF. CDR3 sequence (DNA): TGTGCCAGTAGGGATATTCGGGCCGCAGGGGCCCAGTACTTC.

V and J are TRBV6-1 and TRBJ2-7, with D tentatively TRBD1 (6 bases). This CDR3 contains 14 residues. Germline CDR1 and CDR2: MNHNS and SASEGT. Trimming pared 8 bases from V and 2 bases from J, leaving 16 bases between. In DNA form, the CDR3 reads TGTGCCAGCCAAAATACAGGGCCCCCCTACGAGCAGTACTTC. As protein: CASQNTGPPYEQYF.

The CDR3 DNA is TGTGCCACCCTCCGGGACAGCTCCTACGAGCAGTACTTC. It yields the protein CATLRDSSYEQYF. V is TRBV28 and J is TRBJ2-7; TRBD1 matches 7 bases. The CDR3 has 13 residues. V gave up 10 bases and J gave up 0 bases; unmatched junction bases: 6. Germline CDR1 and CDR2: MDHEN and SYDVKM. Complete variable domain (other parts from reference TRBV28 and TRBJ2-7): DVKVTQSSRYLVKRTGEKVFLECVQDMDHENMFWYRQDPGLGLRLIYFSYDVKMKEKGDIPEGYSVSREKKERFSLILESASTNQTSMYLCATLRDSSYEQYFGPGTRLTVT.

This chain links TRBV7-3 with TRBJ2-7; 8 bases match TRBD2. Germline V gene data show CDR1 as SGHTA and CDR2 as FQGTGA. V shed 4 bases, J shed 7 bases, and the junction held 6 bases outside the gene matches. CDR3 length: 13 residues. DNA for the CDR3: TGTGCCAGCAGCTCTCGGACTAGCACAGAGCAGTACTTC. Its protein is CASSSRTSTEQYF.

This chain links TRBV7-2 with TRBJ1-3; 7 nucleotides match TRBD1. CDR1 and CDR2 (germline): SGHTA, FQGNSA. The CDR3 extends over 14 amino acids. Trimming removed 5 bases from V and 3 bases from J; junction bases left unmatched: 4. The CDR3 here is CASSPGTDGNTIYF. CDR3 in DNA: TGTGCCAGCAGCCCGGGGACAGATGGAAACACCATATATTTT.

The V gene is TRBV7-8, the J gene TRBJ2-1; perhaps TRBD2 as D (6 bases). This CDR3 comprises 17 residues. Germline V CDR1 and CDR2: SGHVS, FQNEAQ. Trimming left V 5 bases short and J 0 bases short, with 17 bases between. CDR3 residues: CASSTRGSRSSYNEQFF. CDR3 bases: TGTGCCAGCAGCACCCGGGGGAGCAGGAGCTCCTACAATGAGCAGTTCTTC.

V gene TRBV3-1 (or the pseudogene TRBV3-2) combines with J gene TRBJ2-1, with TRBD2 matching over 9 bases. There are 15 residues in the CDR3. Germline CDR1 reads LGHDT; CDR2 reads YNNKEL (reference sequence). J gave up 8 bases and V 1 base, and 6 bases lay outside the gene matches. The chain's CDR3 is CASSQAPSGTDEQFF. CDR3 sequence (DNA): TGTGCCAGCAGCCAAGCCCCTAGCGGGACCGATGAGCAGTTCTTC.